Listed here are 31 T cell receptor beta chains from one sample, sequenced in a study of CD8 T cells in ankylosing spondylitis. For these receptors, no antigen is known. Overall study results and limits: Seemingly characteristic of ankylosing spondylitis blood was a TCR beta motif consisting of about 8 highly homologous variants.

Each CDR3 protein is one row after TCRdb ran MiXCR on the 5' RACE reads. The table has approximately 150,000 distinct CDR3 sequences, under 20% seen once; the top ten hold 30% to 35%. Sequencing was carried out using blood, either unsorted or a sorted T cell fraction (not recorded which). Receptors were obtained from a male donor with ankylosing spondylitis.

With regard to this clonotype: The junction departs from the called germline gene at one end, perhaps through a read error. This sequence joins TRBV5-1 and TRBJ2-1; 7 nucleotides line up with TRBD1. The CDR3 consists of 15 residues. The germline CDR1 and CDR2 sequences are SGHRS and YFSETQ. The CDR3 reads CASSSPRDSYYEQFF. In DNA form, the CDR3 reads TGCGCCAGCAGCTCTCCCCGGGACAGCTACTATGAGCAGTTCTTC.

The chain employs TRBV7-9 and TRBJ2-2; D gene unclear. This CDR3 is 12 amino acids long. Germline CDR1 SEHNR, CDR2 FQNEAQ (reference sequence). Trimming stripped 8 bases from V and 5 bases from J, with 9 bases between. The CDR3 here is CASDPWTGELFF. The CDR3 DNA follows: TGTGCCAGCGACCCTTGGACCGGGGAGCTGTTTTTT.

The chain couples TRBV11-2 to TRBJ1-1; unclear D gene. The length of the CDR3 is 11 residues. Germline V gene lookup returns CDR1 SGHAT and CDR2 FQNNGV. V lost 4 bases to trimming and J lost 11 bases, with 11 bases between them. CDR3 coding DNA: TGTGCCAGCAGCTCCCCACAAGGGGCTTTCTTT. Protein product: CASSSPQGAFF.

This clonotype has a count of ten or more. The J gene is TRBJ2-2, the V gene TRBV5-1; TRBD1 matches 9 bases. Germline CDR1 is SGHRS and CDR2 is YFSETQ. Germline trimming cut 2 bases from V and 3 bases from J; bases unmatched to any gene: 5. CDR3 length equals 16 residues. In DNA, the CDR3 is TGCGCCAGCAGCTTCCAGGACAGGGGCGACACCGGGGAGCTGTTTTTT. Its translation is CASSFQDRGDTGELFF.

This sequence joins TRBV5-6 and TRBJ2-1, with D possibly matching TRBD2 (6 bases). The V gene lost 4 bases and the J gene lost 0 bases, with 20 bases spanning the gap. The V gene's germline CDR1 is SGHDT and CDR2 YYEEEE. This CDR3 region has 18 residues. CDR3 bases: TGTGCCAGCAGCCCGGGCAGGAGGGCCTTTATCTCCTACAATGAGCAGTTCTTC. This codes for CASSPGRRAFISYNEQFF.

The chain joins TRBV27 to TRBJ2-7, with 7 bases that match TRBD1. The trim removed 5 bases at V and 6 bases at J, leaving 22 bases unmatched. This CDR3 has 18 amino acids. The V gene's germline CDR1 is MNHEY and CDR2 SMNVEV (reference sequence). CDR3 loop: CASSPLRDSIGRGREQYF. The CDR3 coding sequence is TGTGCCAGCAGTCCCCTTCGGGACAGCATCGGCCGGGGCCGCGAGCAGTACTTC.

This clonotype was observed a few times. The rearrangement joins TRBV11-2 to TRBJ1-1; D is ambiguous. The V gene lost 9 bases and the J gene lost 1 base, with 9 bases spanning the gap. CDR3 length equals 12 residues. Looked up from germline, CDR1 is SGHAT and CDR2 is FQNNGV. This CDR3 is CARPLPNTEAFF. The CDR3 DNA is TGTGCCAGACCCCTGCCGAACACTGAAGCTTTCTTT.

The CDR3 sequence: CASSQRASGRANEQFF. The CDR3 bases are TGTGCCAGCAGCCAGAGGGCGAGCGGGAGGGCCAATGAGCAGTTCTTC. V gene TRBV14 combines with J gene TRBJ2-1, with TRBD2 matching over 10 bases. Germline V gene sequence: CDR1 SGHDN, CDR2 FVKESK. This CDR3 region has 16 residues. V was clipped by 3 bases and J by 6 bases; unmatched bases: 8.

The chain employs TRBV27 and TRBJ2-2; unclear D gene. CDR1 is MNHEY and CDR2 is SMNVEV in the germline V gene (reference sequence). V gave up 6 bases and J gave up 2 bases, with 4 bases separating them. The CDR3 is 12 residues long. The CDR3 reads CASSINTGELFF. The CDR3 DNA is TGTGCCAGCAGCATAAACACCGGGGAGCTGTTTTTT.

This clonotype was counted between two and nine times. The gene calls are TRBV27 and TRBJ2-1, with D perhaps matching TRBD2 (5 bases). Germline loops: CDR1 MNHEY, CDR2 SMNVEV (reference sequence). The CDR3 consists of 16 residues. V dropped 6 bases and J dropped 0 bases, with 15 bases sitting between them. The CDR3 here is CASSPRAPSSYNEQFF. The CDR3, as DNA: TGTGCCAGCAGCCCGAGGGCACCATCCTCCTACAATGAGCAGTTCTTC.

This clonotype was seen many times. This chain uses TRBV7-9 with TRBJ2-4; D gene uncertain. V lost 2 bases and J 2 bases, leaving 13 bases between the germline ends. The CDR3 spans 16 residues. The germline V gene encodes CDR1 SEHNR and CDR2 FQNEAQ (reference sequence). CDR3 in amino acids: CASSLPLSDSKNIQYF. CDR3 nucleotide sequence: TGTGCCAGCAGCTTACCTCTGTCGGATTCCAAAAACATTCAGTACTTC.

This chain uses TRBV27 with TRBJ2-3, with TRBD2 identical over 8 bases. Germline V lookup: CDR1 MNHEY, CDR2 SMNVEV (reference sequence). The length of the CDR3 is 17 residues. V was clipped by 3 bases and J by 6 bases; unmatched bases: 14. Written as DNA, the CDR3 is TGTGCCAGCAGTTTGGCTACTAGCGGCACATCCGGGGATACGCAGTATTTT. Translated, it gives CASSLATSGTSGDTQYF.

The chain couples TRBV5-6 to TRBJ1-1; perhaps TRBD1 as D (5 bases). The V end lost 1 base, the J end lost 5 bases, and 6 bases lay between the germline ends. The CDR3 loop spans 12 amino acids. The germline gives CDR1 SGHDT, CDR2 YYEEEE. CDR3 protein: CASSLSGTEAFF. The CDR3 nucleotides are TGTGCCAGCAGCTTGTCAGGGACTGAAGCTTTCTTT. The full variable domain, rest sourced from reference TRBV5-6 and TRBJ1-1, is DAGVTQSPTHLIKTRGQQVTLRCSPKSGHDTVSWYQQALGQGPQFIFQYYEEEERQRGNFPDRFSGHQFPNYSSELNVNALLLGDSALYLCASSLSGTEAFFGQGTRLTVV.

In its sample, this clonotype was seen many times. CDR3 nucleotide sequence: TGCAGTGCTAGAGATCGGGCTAGCGGGAGGGCCACTGAGCAGTTCTTC. Translated: CSARDRASGRATEQFF. V usage is TRBV20-1 and J usage is TRBJ2-1; 12 bases match TRBD2. Germline trimming cut 0 bases from V and 9 bases from J; bases unmatched to any gene: 9. Germline CDR1 and CDR2: DFQATT and SNEGSKA (reference sequence). This CDR3 spans 16 amino acids.

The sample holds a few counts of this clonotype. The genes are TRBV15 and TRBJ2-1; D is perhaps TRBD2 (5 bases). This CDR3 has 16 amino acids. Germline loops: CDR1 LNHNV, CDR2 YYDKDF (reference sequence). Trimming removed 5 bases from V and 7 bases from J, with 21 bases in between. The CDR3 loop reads CATSAGRASFSNEQFF. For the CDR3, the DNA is TGTGCCACCAGCGCAGGAAGGGCTAGCTTCTCGAATGAGCAGTTCTTC.

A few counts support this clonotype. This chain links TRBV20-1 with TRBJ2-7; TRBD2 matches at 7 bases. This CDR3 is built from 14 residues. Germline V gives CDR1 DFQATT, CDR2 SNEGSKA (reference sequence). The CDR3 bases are TGCAGCGCCTTGGGACTATCGGAATACTACGAGCAGTACTTC. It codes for CSALGLSEYYEQYF.

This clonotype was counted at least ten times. CDR3 amino acids: CSVLMWGERNEQYF. CDR3 sequence (DNA): TGCAGCGTTCTTATGTGGGGGGAGAGGAACGAGCAGTACTTC. V and J are TRBV29-1 and TRBJ2-7, with D perhaps matching TRBD2 (6 bases). Looked up from germline, CDR1 is SQVTM and CDR2 is ANQGSEA. The CDR3 loop spans 14 amino acids. V was clipped by 5 bases and J by 5 bases, with 19 bases between them.

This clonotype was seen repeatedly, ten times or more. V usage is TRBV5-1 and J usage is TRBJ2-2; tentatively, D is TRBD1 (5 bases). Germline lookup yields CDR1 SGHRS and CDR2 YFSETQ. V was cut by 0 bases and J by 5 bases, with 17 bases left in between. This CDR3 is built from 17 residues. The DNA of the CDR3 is TGCGCCAGCAGCTTGGTTATTCTCCAAGGGGCAACCGGGGAGCTGTTTTTT. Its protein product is CASSLVILQGATGELFF.

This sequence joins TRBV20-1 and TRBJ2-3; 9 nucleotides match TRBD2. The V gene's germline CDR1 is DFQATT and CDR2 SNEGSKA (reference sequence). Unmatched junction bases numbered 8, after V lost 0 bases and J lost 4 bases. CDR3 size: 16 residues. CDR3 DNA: TGCAGTGCTAGAGACTTCCTGGGACTAGCTGCAGATACGCAGTATTTT. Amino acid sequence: CSARDFLGLAADTQYF.

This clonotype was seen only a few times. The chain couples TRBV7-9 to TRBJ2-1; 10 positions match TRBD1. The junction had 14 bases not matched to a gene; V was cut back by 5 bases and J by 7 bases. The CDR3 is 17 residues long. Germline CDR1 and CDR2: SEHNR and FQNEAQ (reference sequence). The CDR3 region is CASSRASDRGPGNEQFF. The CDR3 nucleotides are TGTGCCAGCAGCAGAGCCTCTGACAGGGGGCCGGGGAATGAGCAGTTCTTC.

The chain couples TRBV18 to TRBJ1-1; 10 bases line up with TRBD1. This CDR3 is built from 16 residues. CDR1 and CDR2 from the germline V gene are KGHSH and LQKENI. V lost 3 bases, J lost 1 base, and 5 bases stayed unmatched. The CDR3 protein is CASSPTGGHANTEAFF. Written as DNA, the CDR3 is TGTGCCAGCTCACCGACAGGGGGCCATGCGAACACTGAAGCTTTCTTT.

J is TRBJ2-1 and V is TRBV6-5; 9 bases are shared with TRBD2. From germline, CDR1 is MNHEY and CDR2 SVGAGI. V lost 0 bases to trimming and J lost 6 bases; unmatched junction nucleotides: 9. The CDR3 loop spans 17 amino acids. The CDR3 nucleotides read TGTGCCAGCAGTTACTCGTCGGTCGGGACTAGCCTCAATGAGCAGTTCTTC. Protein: CASSYSSVGTSLNEQFF.

The CDR3 DNA sequence: TGTGCCAGCAGCTTAGACGGGGTTACAGATACGCAGTATTTT. Amino acid sequence: CASSLDGVTDTQYF. The chain joins TRBV7-9 to TRBJ2-3; the D gene is possibly TRBD2 (5 bases). The CDR3 consists of 14 residues. The V gene's germline CDR1 is SEHNR and CDR2 FQNEAQ (reference sequence). Trimming removed 1 base from V and 3 bases from J, with 8 bases in between.

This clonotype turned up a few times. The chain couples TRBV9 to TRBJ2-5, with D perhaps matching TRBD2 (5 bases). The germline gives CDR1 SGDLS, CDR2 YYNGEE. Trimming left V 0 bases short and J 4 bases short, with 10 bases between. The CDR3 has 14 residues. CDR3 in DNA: TGTGCCAGCAGCGTAGGGGTGGGAGCAGAGACCCAGTACTTC. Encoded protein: CASSVGVGAETQYF.

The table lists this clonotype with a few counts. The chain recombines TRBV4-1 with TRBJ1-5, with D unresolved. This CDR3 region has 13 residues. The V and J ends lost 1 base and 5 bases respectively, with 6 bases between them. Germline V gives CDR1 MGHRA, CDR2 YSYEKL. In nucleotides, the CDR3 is TGCGCCAGCAGCCAAGTTGGGGATCAGCCCCAGCATTTT. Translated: CASSQVGDQPQHF.

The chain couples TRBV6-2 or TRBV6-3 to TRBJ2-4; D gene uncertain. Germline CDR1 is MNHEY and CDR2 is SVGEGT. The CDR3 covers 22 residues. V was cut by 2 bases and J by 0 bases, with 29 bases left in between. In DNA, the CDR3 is TGTGCCAGCAGTTACGGACCGTTTTTTGGGAATGTAGGTTCCGTAGCCAAAAACATTCAGTACTTC. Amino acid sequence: CASSYGPFFGNVGSVAKNIQYF.

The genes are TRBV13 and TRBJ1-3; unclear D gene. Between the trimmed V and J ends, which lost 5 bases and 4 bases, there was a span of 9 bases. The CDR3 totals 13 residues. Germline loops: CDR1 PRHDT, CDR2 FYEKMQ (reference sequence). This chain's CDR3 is CASSLGLGNTIYF. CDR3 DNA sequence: TGTGCCAGCAGCCTCGGACTCGGAAACACCATATATTTT.

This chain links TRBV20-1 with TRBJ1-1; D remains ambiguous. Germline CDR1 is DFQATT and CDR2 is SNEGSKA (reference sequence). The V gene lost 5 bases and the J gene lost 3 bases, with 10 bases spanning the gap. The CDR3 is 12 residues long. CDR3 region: CSARGGYTEAFF. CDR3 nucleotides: TGCAGTGCTCGGGGAGGATACACTGAAGCTTTCTTT.

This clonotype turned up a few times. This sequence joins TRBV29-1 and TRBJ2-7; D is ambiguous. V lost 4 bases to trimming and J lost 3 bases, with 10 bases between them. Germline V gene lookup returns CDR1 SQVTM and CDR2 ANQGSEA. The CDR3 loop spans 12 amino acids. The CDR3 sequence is CSVVWADYEQYF. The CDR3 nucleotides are TGCAGCGTTGTTTGGGCCGACTACGAGCAGTACTTC.

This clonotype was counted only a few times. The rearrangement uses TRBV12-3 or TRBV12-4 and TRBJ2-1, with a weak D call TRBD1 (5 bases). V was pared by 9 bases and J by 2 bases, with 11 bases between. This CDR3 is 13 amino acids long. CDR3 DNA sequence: TGTGCCAGTTCCAGGGTTCCCTACAATGAGCAGTTCTTC. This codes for CASSRVPYNEQFF.

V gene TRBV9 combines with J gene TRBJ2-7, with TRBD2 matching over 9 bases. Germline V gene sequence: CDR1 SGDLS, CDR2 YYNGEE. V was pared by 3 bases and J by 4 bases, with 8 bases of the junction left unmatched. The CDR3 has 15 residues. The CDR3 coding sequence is TGTGCCAGCAGCGCGTTTAGCGGGAGTACGTACGAGCAGTACTTC. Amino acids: CASSAFSGSTYEQYF.